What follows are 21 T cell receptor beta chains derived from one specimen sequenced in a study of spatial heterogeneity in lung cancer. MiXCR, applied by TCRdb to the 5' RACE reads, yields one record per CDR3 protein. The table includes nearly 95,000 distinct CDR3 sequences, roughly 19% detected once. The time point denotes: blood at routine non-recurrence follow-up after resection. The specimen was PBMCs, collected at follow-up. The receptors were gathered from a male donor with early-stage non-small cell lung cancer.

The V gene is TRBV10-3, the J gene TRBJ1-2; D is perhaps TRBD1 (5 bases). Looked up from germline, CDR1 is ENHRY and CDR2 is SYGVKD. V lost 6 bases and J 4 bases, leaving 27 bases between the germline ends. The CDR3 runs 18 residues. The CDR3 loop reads CAISPDRPLMGLGYGYTF. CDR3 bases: TGTGCCATCAGCCCAGACCGCCCCCTCATGGGGCTAGGCTATGGCTACACCTTC.

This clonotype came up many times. Here the CDR3 DNA reads TGTGCCAGCAGCGTAGGTGAGCGGGGTTTGAATGAGCAGTTCTTC. Protein: CASSVGERGLNEQFF. The J gene is TRBJ2-1, the V gene TRBV9, with TRBD2 matching over 7 bases. Trimming took 0 bases from V and 7 from J; bases not matched to a gene: 7. The germline V gene has CDR1 SGDLS and CDR2 YYNGEE. There are 15 residues in the CDR3.

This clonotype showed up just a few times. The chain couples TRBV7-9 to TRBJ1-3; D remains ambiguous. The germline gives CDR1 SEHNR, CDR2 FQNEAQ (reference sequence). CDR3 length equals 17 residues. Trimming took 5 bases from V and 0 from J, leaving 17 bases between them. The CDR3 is CASSRRREITSGNTIYF. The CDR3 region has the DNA TGTGCCAGCAGCCGACGAAGAGAGATTACCTCTGGAAACACCATATATTTT.

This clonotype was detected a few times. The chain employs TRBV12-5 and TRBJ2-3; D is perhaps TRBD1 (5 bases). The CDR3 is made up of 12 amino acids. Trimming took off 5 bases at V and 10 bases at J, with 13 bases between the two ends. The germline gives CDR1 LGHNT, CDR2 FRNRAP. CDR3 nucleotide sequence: TGTGCTAGTGGTGTTCAGACAGCCGCGCAGTATTTT. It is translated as CASGVQTAAQYF.

DNA for the CDR3: TGTGCCAGCAGTCGGGGGGATCCGGGCAATCAGCCCCAGCATTTT. Translated, it gives CASSRGDPGNQPQHF. The V call is TRBV6-2 or TRBV6-3, the J call TRBJ1-5; TRBD1 is a possible D gene (5 bases). The CDR3 runs 15 residues. Trimming took off 5 bases at V and 2 bases at J, with 13 bases between the two ends. Looked up from germline, CDR1 is MNHEY and CDR2 is SVGEGT.

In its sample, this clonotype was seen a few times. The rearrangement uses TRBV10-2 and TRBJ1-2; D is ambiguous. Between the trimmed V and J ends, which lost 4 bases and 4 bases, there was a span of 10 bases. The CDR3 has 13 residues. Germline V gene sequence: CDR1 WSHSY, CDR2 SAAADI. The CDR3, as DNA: TGCGCCAGCAGTGGTGCGACACTCTATGGCTACACCTTC. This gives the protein CASSGATLYGYTF.

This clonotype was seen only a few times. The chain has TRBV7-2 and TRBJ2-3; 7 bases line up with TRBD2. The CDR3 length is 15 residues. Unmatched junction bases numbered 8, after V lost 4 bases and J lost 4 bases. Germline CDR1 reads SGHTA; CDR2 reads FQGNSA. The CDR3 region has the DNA TGTGCCAGCAGCTCTTATACGGGGGGTCCAGATACGCAGTATTTT. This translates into CASSSYTGGPDTQYF.

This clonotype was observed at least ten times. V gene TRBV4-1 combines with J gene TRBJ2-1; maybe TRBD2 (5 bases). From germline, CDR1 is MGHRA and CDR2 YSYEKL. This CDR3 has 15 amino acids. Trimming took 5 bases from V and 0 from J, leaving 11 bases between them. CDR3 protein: CASSVGLSSYNEQFF. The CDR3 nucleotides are TGCGCCAGCAGCGTCGGACTCTCCTCCTACAATGAGCAGTTCTTC.

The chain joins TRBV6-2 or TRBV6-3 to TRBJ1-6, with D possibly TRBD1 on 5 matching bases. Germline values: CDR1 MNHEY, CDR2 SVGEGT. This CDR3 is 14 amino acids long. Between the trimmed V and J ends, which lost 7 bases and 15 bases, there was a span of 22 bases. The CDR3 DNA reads TGTGCCAGCACTATCGGGACGGTCAACGAGGTCCTCCACTTT. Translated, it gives CASTIGTVNEVLHF.

CDR3 sequence (DNA): TGTGCCAGCAGCTTAGTATCGTTAGGACCTACAAACTCCTACGAGCAGTACTTC. It specifies CASSLVSLGPTNSYEQYF. The rearrangement links TRBV7-9 to TRBJ2-7; D not certain. Trimming shortened V by 1 base and J by 0 bases, and 19 bases separated the two germline ends. The length of the CDR3 is 18 residues. Per germline, CDR1 SEHNR and CDR2 FQNEAQ (reference sequence).

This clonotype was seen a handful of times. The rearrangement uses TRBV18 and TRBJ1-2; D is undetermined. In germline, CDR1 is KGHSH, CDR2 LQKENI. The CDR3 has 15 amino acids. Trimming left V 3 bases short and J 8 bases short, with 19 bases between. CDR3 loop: CASSPGPGKDKGYTF. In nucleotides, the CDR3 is TGTGCCAGCTCACCCGGACCCGGCAAGGATAAGGGCTACACCTTC.

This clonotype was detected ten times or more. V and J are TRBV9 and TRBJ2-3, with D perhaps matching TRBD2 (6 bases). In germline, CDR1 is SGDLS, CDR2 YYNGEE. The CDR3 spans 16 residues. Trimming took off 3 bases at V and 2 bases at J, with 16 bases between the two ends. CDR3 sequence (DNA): TGTGCCAGCAGCGGGGGGGAGTGGCGGGCCACAGATACGCAGTATTTT. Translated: CASSGGEWRATDTQYF.

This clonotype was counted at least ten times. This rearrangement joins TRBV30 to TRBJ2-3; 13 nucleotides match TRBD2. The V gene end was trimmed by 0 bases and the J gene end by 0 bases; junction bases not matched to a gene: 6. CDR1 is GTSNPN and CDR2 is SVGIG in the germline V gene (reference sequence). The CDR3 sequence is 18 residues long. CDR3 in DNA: TGTGCCTGGAGTGTACGGGGACTAGCGGGACTTAGCACAGATACGCAGTATTTT. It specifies CAWSVRGLAGLSTDTQYF.

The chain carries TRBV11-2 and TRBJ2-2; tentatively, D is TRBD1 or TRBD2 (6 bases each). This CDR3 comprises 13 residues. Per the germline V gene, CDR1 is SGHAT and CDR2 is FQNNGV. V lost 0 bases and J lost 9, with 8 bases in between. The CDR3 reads CASSLDGGRELFF. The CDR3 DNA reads TGTGCCAGCAGCTTAGACGGGGGCCGGGAGCTGTTTTTT.

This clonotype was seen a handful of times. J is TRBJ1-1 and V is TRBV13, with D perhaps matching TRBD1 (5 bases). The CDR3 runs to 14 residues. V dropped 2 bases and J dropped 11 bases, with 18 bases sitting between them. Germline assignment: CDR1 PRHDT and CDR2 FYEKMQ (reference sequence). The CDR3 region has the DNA TGTGCCAGCAGCTTACGAGGGGCCGCCGGCGCGGCTTTCTTT. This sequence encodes CASSLRGAAGAAFF.

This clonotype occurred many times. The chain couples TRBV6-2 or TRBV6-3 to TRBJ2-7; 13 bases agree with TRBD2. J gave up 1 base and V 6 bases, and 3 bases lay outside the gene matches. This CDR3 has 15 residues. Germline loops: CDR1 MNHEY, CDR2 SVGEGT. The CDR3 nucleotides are TGTGCCAGCAGCCGGACTAGCGGGAGTTCCTACGAGCAGTACTTC. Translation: CASSRTSGSSYEQYF.

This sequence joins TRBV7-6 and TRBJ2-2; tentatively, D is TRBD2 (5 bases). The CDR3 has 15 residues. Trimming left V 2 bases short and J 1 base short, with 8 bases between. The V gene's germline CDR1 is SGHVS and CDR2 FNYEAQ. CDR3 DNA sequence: TGTGCCAGCAGCTTATTGGGAGAGAACACCGGGGAGCTGTTTTTT. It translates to CASSLLGENTGELFF.

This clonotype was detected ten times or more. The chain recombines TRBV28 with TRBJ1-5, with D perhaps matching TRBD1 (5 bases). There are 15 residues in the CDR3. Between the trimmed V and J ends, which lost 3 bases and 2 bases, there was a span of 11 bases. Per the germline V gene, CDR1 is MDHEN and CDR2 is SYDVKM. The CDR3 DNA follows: TGTGCCAGCAGTTTTGTGGGGGGAGGCAATCAGCCCCAGCATTTT. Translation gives CASSFVGGGNQPQHF. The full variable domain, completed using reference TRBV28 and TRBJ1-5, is DVKVTQSSRYLVKRTGEKVFLECVQDMDHENMFWYRQDPGLGLRLIYFSYDVKMKEKGDIPEGYSVSREKKERFSLILESASTNQTSMYLCASSFVGGGNQPQHFGDGTRLSIL.

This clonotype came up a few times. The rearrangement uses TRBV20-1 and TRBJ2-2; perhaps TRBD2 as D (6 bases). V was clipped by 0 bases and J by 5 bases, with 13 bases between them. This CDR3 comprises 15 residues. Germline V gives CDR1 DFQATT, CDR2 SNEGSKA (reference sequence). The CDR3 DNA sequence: TGCAGTGCTAGAGATCCGGGACTTGCTACCGGGGAGCTGTTTTTT. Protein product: CSARDPGLATGELFF.

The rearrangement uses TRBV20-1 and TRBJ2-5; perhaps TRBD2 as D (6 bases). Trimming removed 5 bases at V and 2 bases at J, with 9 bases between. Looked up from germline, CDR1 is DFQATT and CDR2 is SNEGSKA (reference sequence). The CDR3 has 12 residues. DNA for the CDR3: TGCAGTGCTTTAGCGGATCAAGAGACCCAGTACTTC. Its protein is CSALADQETQYF.

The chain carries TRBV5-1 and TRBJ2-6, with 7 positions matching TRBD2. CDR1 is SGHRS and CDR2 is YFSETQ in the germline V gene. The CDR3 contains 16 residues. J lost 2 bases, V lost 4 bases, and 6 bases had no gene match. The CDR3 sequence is CASSGAGVTGANVLTF. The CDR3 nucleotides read TGCGCCAGCAGCGGGGCGGGAGTAACTGGGGCCAACGTCCTGACTTTC.